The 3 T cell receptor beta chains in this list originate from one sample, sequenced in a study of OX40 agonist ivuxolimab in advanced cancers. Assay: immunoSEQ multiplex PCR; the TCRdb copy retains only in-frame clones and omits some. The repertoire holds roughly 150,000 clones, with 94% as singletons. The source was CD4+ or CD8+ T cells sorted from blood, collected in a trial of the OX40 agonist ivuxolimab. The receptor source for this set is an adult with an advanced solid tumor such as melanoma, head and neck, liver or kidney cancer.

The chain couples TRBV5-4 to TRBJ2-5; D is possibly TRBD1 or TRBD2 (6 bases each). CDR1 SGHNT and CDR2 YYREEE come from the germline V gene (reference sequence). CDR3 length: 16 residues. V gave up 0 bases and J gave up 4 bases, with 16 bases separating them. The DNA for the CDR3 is TGTGCCAGCAGCTTGGGTAGGCAGGGGACTTCAGAGACCCAGTACTTC. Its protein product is CASSLGRQGTSETQYF.

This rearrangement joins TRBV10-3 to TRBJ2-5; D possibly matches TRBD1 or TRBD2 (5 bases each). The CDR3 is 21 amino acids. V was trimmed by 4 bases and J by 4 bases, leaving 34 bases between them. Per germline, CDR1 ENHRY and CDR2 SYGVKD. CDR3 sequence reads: CAISVWGGWDRSSSGSETQYF. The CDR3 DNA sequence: TGTGCCATCAGTGTTTGGGGTGGTTGGGACCGTTCGTCATCAGGATCAGAGACCCAGTACTTC.

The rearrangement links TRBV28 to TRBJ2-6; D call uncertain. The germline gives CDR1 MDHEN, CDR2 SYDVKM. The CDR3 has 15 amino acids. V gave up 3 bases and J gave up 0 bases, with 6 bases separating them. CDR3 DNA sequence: TGTGCCAGCAGTTTGGCACGCTCTGGGGCCAACGTCCTGACTTTC. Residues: CASSLARSGANVLTF.